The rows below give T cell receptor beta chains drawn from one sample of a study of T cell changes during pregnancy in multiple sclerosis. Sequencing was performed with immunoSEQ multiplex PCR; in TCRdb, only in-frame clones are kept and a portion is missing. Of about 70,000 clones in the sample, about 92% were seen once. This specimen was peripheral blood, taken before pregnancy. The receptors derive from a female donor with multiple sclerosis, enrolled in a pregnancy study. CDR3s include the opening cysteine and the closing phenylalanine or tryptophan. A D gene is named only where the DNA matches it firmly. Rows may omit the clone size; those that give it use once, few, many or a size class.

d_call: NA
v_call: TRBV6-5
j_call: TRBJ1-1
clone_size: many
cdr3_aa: CASSPDTWNTEAFF
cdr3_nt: TGTGCCAGCAGTCCGGACACATGGAACACTGAAGCTTTCTTT

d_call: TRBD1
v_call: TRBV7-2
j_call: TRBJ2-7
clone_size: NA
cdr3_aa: CASSPTGTGGPEQYF
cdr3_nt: TGTGCCAGCAGCCCGACCGGGACAGGGGGCCCCGAGCAGTACTTC

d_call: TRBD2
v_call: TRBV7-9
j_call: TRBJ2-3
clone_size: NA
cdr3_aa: CASSRGGDTQYF
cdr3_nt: TGTGCCAGCAGCCGGGGGGGAGATACGCAGTATTTT

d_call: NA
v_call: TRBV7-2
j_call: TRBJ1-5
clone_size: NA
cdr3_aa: CASSQGPSNQPQHF
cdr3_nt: TGTGCCAGCAGCCAGGGGCCTAGCAATCAGCCCCAGCATTTT

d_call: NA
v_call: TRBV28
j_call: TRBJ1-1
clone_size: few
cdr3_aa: CAARISGNTEAFF
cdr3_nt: TGTGCCGCCAGAATCTCGGGGAACACTGAAGCTTTCTTT

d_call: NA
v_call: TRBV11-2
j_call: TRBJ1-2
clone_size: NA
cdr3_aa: CASSLQQGYGYTF
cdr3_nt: TGTGCCAGCAGCTTACAACAGGGTTATGGCTACACCTTC

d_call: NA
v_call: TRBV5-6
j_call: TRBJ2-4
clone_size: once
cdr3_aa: CASSLTGFWNIQYF
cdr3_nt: TGTGCCAGCAGCCTCACAGGGTTTTGGAACATTCAGTACTTC

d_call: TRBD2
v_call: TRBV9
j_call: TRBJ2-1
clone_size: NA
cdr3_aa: CASSSRPGLVGVVNEQFF
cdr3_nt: TGTGCCAGCAGCTCCAGACCCGGACTAGTAGGTGTTGTCAATGAGCAGTTCTTC

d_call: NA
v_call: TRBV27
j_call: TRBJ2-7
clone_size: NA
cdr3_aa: CASSSPIRGTHEQYF
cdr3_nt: TGTGCCAGCAGTTCCCCGATCAGGGGAACCCACGAGCAGTACTTC

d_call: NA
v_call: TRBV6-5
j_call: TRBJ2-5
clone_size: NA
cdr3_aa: CASSYRQRPGETQYF
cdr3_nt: TGTGCCAGCAGTTACAGGCAGCGGCCGGGGGAGACCCAGTACTTC

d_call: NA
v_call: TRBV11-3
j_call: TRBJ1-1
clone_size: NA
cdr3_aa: CASTQTWSSEAFF
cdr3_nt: TGTGCCAGCACCCAAACTTGGTCGTCAGAAGCTTTCTTT

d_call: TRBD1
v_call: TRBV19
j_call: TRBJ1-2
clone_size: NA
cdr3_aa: CASSSQGGNYGYTF
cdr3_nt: TGTGCCAGTAGCTCACAGGGGGGGAACTATGGCTACACCTTC

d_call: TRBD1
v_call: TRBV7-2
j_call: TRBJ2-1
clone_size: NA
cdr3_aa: CASRGGPGQGNEQFF
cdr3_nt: TGTGCCAGCAGGGGAGGTCCGGGACAGGGGAATGAGCAGTTCTTC

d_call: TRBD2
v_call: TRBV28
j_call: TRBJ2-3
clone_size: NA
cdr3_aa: CASSLSVLAKGDTDTQYF
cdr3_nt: TGTGCCAGCAGTTTATCGGTACTAGCGAAAGGAGACACAGATACGCAGTATTTT

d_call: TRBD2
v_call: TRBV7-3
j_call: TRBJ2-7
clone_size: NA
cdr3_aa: CASSLEVAGGEQYF
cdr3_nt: TGTGCCAGCAGCTTAGAGGTAGCGGGCGGCGAGCAGTACTTC